A selection of T cell receptor beta chains follows, all from one sample in a study of cytomegalovirus exposure and HLA in healthy donors. TCRdb's copy holds only in-frame clones and misses some; the assay was immunoSEQ multiplex PCR. The data contain over 85,000 clones, less than 90% of them singletons. Material for sequencing was PBMCs. The receptors originated from a man aged 40-49 years in good health and CMV-seronegative. CDR3s include the opening cysteine and the closing phenylalanine or tryptophan. D genes are given only for firm matches. Rows may omit the clone size; those that give it use once, few, many or a size class.

TGTGCCTCCAGGGCCTCTGGGGCCAACGTCCTGACTTTC	CASRASGANVLTF	TRBV6-5	NA	NA	13	TRBJ2-6
TGCGCCAGCAGCTTAGGTCAGGGGGAAACTAACTATGGCTACACCTTC	CASSLGQGETNYGYTF	TRBV5-1	TRBD1	NA	16	TRBJ1-2
TGCGCCAGCAGCTTGTTGGACAGGGAAGAGACCCAGTACTTC	CASSLLDREETQYF	TRBV5-1	TRBD1	NA	14	TRBJ2-5
TGTGCCAGCAGTTTATCCCCCGGGACAGGGCTTACGAAGCAGTACTTC	CASSLSPGTGLTKQYF	TRBV27	TRBD1	few	16	TRBJ2-7
TGTGCCAGCACCCTGACAGGGGCCTACAATGAGCAGTTCTTC	CASTLTGAYNEQFF	TRBV7-2	TRBD1	NA	14	TRBJ2-1
TGTGCCAGCAGGATACTAGCGAACCTAGGGGAGCAGTATTTT	CASRILANLGEQYF	TRBV2	TRBD2	NA	14	TRBJ2-3
TGTGCCATGAGAACATACGGGCAGGGATCCACAGATACGCAGTATTTT	CAMRTYGQGSTDTQYF	TRBV30	NA	NA	16	TRBJ2-3
TGTGCCAGCAGCGGGGGGACAGGGTTGCAGCCCCAGCATTTT	CASSGGTGLQPQHF	TRBV9	TRBD1	few	14	TRBJ1-5
TGTGCCAGCAGCATAGACAGGGGACTTACCTACGAGCAGTACTTC	CASSIDRGLTYEQYF	TRBV7-3	TRBD1	NA	15	TRBJ2-7
TGTGCTAGTGGTCCTCCCGGGACAGGTTACACCGGGGAGCTGTTTTTT	CASGPPGTGYTGELFF	TRBV12-5	TRBD1	NA	16	TRBJ2-2
TGTTCCAGCACCCCCGGGGCAGGGGCGGGCGAGCAGTACTTC	CSSTPGAGAGEQYF	TRBV7-9	NA	NA	14	TRBJ2-7
TGTTGCCAGATGGGCCGCCCAGAAAATGAGCAGTTCTTC	CCQMGRPENEQFF	TRBV6-4	NA	NA	13	TRBJ2-1
TGTGCCAGCAGCTACATGACAGCCAACTACGAGCAGTACTTC	CASSYMTANYEQYF	TRBV7-9	NA	NA	14	TRBJ2-7
TGTGCCAGCAGCTTAGAGGGCAGCGGGGGGTGGGATACGCAGTATTTT	CASSLEGSGGWDTQYF	TRBV11-2	TRBD2	NA	16	TRBJ2-3
TGCGCCAGCAGCTTGGGTAGGGTAGGAGGTGGCTACACCTTC	CASSLGRVGGGYTF	TRBV5-1	NA	once	14	TRBJ1-2
TGTGCCAGCAGCTTAGCGGGTCAGGGCAGCTACGAGCAGTACTTC	CASSLAGQGSYEQYF	TRBV7-2	NA	NA	15	TRBJ2-7
TGTGCCAGTAGTAACCGGGACAGGGGGTCCTACGAGCAGTACTTC	CASSNRDRGSYEQYF	TRBV19	TRBD1	NA	15	TRBJ2-7
TGTGCCATCAGTGAGTCAGGGGGCGCGGGTAATGAAAAACTGTTTTTT	CAISESGGAGNEKLFF	TRBV10-3	TRBD1	NA	16	TRBJ1-4
TGTGCCAGCAGCTTACGGGGGGGGAGAACAGATACGCAGTATTTT	CASSLRGGRTDTQYF	TRBV7-2	TRBD2	NA	15	TRBJ2-3
TGCGCCAGCAGCCAAGAGAGTTTTTCCTACGAGCAGTACTTC	CASSQESFSYEQYF	TRBV4-3	NA	NA	14	TRBJ2-7
TGTGCCAGCAGCGTTAGCTTCTTCAACGGGGGGCCCACAGATACGCAGTATTTT	CASSVSFFNGGPTDTQYF	TRBV9	NA	NA	18	TRBJ2-3
TGTGCCAGCAGTTTAAGGGGGAGCGGGGGGGGCAATGAGCAGTTCTTC	CASSLRGSGGGNEQFF	TRBV27	TRBD2	NA	16	TRBJ2-1
TGTGCCACCAGCAGAGATCTTGGGTTGACAGCTGGCAATGAGCAGTTCTTC	CATSRDLGLTAGNEQFF	TRBV15	NA	NA	17	TRBJ2-1
TGTGCCAGTAGTCTTTACCCCGGGACAGCTAACTATGGCTACACCTTC	CASSLYPGTANYGYTF	TRBV19	TRBD1	NA	16	TRBJ1-2
TGTGCCAGCTCACCACGCGCCGTCGGGGGGGCCTCAGATACGCAGTATTTT	CASSPRAVGGASDTQYF	TRBV18	TRBD2	NA	17	TRBJ2-3
TGCGCCAGCAGCCAAGAGGGGACCTTTACAGGGACTGGAAACACCATATATTTT	CASSQEGTFTGTGNTIYF	TRBV4-1	NA	NA	18	TRBJ1-3
TGTGCCAGCAGTTACCGGGGAACGGGCAATCAGCCCCAGCATTTT	CASSYRGTGNQPQHF	TRBV2	NA	NA	15	TRBJ1-5
TGCAGCGTTGGTCTAGCGGGGGGAAGCCTCGTGCAGTACTTC	CSVGLAGGSLVQYF	TRBV29-1	TRBD2	NA	14	TRBJ2-5
TGCGCCAGCAGGGCGGGGGCCGGTAATTCACCCCTCCACTTT	CASRAGAGNSPLHF	TRBV5-1	NA	NA	14	TRBJ1-6
TGTGCCAGCAGTTCCGGGACAGGGTACCCCGAGCAGTACTTC	CASSSGTGYPEQYF	TRBV5-4	TRBD1	NA	14	TRBJ2-7
TGTGCCAGCAGTCTACAGGGGATTCAGTACTTC	CASSLQGIQYF	TRBV2	TRBD1	once	11	TRBJ2-4
TGTGCCAGCAGCTTAATGGCCGGGTCGAACACCGGGGAGCTGTTTTTT	CASSLMAGSNTGELFF	TRBV7-3	NA	NA	16	TRBJ2-2
TGTGCCAGCAGCTTTGGTACTAGTCTACCCTACGAGCAGTACTTC	CASSFGTSLPYEQYF	TRBV7-3	NA	NA	15	TRBJ2-7
TGTGCCAGCAGCCGTAAAGGACAGGGCTCTGGAAACACCATATATTTT	CASSRKGQGSGNTIYF	TRBV14	TRBD1	NA	16	TRBJ1-3
TGTGCCAGTAGTATCCGGACAGACGAGCAGTACTTC	CASSIRTDEQYF	TRBV19	NA	NA	12	TRBJ2-7
TGTGCCAGCAGCGTAGGTTATCAGGGAGGGGGTAATTCACCCCTCCACTTT	CASSVGYQGGGNSPLHF	TRBV9	NA	NA	17	TRBJ1-6
TGTGCCAGCAGTGGACAGGGGATGTCCACTGAAGCTTTCTTT	CASSGQGMSTEAFF	TRBV2	TRBD1	NA	14	TRBJ1-1
TGTGCCAGCAGCGTAGAGACTAATAACAATGAGCAGTTCTTC	CASSVETNNNEQFF	TRBV9	NA	NA	14	TRBJ2-1
TGTGCCAGCAGCTCGAAGAGCGGGAGCTATGGCTACACCTTC	CASSSKSGSYGYTF	TRBV5-4	NA	NA	14	TRBJ1-2
TGTGCCAGTAGTATGGCCAGGGACACTGAAGCTTTCTTT	CASSMARDTEAFF	TRBV19	NA	NA	13	TRBJ1-1
TGCGCCAGCAGCTTGATGACGGACTACCCTAGCACAGATACGCAGTATTTT	CASSLMTDYPSTDTQYF	TRBV5-1	NA	NA	17	TRBJ2-3
TGTGCCAGCAGCGTACGACAGGACCAAGAGACCCAGTACTTC	CASSVRQDQETQYF	TRBV9	NA	once	14	TRBJ2-5
TGTGCCAGCATGTGGACAGGGGGCGTTGGCTACACCTTC	CASMWTGGVGYTF	TRBV27	TRBD1	NA	13	TRBJ1-2
TGTGCCAGCAGCGTTGGCTCCGGGACTAGCGACTTGGTTAGCACAGATACGCAGTATTTT	CASSVGSGTSDLVSTDTQYF	TRBV9	TRBD2	NA	20	TRBJ2-3
TGTGCCAGCAGCTCAAAACAGGGGATGCCCCAGCATTTT	CASSSKQGMPQHF	TRBV11-2	TRBD1	NA	13	TRBJ1-5
TGCGCCAGCAGCCTTCGGACAGGGATGAACACTGAAGCTTTCTTT	CASSLRTGMNTEAFF	TRBV5-1	TRBD1	NA	15	TRBJ1-1
TGTGCCAGCAGCTTGGAGCTTAGCGGGGGGGCCAACACCGGGGAGCTGTTTTTT	CASSLELSGGANTGELFF	TRBV5-4	TRBD2	NA	18	TRBJ2-2
TGTGCCAGCAGCGTAGCGGTTTCTGGAAACACCATATATTTT	CASSVAVSGNTIYF	TRBV9	NA	NA	14	TRBJ1-3
TGTGCCTGGAGTGTAAAAGGGGCTGGAAACACCATATATTTT	CAWSVKGAGNTIYF	TRBV30	NA	once	14	TRBJ1-3
TGCAGCGTCTCGACAGGGGTCAATCAGCCCCAGCATTTT	CSVSTGVNQPQHF	TRBV29-1	TRBD1	NA	13	TRBJ1-5